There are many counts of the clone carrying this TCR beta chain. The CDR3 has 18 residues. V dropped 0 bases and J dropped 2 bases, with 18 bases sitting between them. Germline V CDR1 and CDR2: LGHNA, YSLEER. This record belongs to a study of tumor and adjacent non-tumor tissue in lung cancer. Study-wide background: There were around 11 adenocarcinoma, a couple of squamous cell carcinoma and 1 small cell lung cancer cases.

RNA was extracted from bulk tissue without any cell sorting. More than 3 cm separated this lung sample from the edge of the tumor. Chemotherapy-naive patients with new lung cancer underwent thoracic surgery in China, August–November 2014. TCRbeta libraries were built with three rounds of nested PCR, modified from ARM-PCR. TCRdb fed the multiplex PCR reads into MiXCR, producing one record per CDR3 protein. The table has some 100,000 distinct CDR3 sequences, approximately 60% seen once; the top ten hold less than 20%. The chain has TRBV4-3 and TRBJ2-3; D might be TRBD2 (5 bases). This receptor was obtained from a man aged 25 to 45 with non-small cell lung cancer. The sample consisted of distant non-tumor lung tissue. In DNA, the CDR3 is TGCGCCAGCAGCCAAGATGGAGTGTTGTGGAGGAACACAGATACGCAGTATTTT. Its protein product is CASSQDGVLWRNTDTQYF.